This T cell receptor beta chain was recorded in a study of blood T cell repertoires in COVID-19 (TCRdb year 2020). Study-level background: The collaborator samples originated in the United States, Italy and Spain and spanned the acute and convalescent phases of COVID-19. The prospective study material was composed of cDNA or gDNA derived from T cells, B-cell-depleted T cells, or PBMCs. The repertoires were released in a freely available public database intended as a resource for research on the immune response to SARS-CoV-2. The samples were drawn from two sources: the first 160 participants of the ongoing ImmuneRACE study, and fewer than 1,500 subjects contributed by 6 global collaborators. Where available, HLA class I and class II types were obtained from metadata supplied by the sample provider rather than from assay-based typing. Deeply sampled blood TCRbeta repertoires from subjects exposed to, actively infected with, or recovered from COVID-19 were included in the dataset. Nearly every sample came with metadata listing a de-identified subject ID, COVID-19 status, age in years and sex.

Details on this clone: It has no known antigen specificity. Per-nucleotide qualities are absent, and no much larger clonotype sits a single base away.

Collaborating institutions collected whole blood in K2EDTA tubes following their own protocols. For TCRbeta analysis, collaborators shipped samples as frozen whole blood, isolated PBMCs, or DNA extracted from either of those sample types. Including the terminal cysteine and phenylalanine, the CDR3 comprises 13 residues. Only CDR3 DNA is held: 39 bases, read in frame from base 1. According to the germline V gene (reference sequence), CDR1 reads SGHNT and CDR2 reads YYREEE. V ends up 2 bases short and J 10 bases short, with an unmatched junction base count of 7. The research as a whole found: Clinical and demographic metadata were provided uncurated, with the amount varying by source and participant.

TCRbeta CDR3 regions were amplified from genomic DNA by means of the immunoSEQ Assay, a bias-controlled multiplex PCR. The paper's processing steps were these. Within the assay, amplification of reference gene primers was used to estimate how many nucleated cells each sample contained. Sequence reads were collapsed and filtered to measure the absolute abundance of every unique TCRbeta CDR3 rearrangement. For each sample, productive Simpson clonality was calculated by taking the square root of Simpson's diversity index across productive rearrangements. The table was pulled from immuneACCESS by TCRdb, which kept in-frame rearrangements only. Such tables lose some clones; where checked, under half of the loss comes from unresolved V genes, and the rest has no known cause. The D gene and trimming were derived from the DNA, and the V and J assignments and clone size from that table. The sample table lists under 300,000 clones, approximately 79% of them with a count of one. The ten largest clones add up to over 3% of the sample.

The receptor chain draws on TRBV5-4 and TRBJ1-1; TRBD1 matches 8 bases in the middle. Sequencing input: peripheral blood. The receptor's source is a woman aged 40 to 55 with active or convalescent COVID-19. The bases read TGTGCCAGCAGCTTAGACAGGGGCGGAGGAGCTTTCTTT. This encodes CASSLDRGGGAFF. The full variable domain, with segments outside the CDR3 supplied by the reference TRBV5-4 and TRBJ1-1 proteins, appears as ETGVTQSPTHLIKTRGQQVTLRCSSQSGHNTVSWYQQALGQGPQFIFQYYREEENGRGNFPPRFSGLQFPNYSSELNVNALELDDSALYLCASSLDRGGGAFFGQGTRLTVV.